This T cell receptor (beta chain) was identified in a study of shared clonotypes between healthy human individuals. Data came from immunoSEQ multiplex PCR; TCRdb stores just in-frame clones and leaves some out. Of about 1 million clones listed, under 80% were seen once; the top ten hold approximately 1.5%. This clone occurred a few times. Trimming cost V 1 base and J 0 bases; bases outside gene matches: 3. The CDR3 runs to 16 residues. Per the germline V gene, CDR1 is SGHRS and CDR2 is YFSETQ. The source material was memory CD4+ T cells sorted from blood. Regarding subset: CD45RA-negative fraction. J is TRBJ2-2 and V is TRBV5-1; 7 bases agree with TRBD1. The TCR was taken from a man between 18 and 35 years old in good health. This CDR3 reads CASSLPQGPNTGELFF. DNA for the CDR3: TGCGCCAGCAGCTTGCCACAGGGGCCGAACACCGGGGAGCTGTTTTTT.